Presented here are 8 T cell receptor beta chains from one specimen sequenced in a study of response to subunit inactivated influenza vaccine. One entry per CDR3 protein, called by TCRdb with MiXCR from the RT-PCR reads. The sample consists of under 550,000 distinct CDR3 sequences, approximately 7.3% of them appearing once. The source was PBMCs from blood, collected around 2 years after vaccination. All receptors come from a man aged 45 to 75 who received an inactivated influenza vaccine.

The V gene is TRBV7-6, the J gene TRBJ2-7, with D hard to call. Looked up from germline, CDR1 is SGHVS and CDR2 is FNYEAQ. The CDR3 runs to 15 residues. Trimming took 5 bases from V and 2 from J, leaving 16 bases between them. CDR3 amino acids: CASSLHDGGPYEQYF. As DNA, the CDR3 is TGTGCCAGCAGCCTACACGACGGTGGCCCCTACGAGCAGTACTTC. Combining the CDR3 with reference TRBV7-6 and TRBJ2-7 gives the whole variable domain GAGVSQSPRYKVTKRGQDVALRCDPISGHVSLYWYRQALGQGPEFLTYFNYEAQQDKSGLPNDRFSAERPEGSISTLTIQRTEQRDSAMYRCASSLHDGGPYEQYFGPGTRLTVT.

This clonotype was detected a few times. The CDR3 bases are TGTGCCAGCAGCGGCCAAAACGAAGGGTGGAATGAGCAGTTCTTC. Translated: CASSGQNEGWNEQFF. The chain has TRBV7-3 and TRBJ2-1, with D uncertain. The length of the CDR3 is 15 residues. Germline V gene sequence: CDR1 SGHTA, CDR2 FQGTGA. Trimming took 5 bases from V and 7 from J, leaving 18 bases between them.

The chain carries TRBV7-9 and TRBJ2-3; no clear D gene. The CDR3 has 14 residues. V lost 2 bases and J lost 2, with 8 bases in between. Germline V gives CDR1 SEHNR, CDR2 FQNEAQ (reference sequence). The CDR3, as DNA: TGTGCCAGCAGCTTAATCGGAGCCACAGATACGCAGTATTTT. Translated, it gives CASSLIGATDTQYF.

This clonotype was seen ten or more times. V and J are TRBV7-2 and TRBJ2-4, with 8 bases lining up with TRBD1. CDR3 size: 14 residues. Germline trimming cut 3 bases from V and 6 bases from J; bases unmatched to any gene: 4. Germline V gives CDR1 SGHTA, CDR2 FQGNSA. For the CDR3, the DNA is TGTGCCAGCAGCTTTGACAGGGGACGAAACATTCAGTACTTC. It encodes CASSFDRGRNIQYF.

This clonotype was seen repeatedly, ten times or more. The chain uses TRBV20-1 and TRBJ1-3; D ambiguous. CDR3 length: 12 residues. Germline CDR1 is DFQATT and CDR2 is SNEGSKA (reference sequence). Trimming took off 0 bases at V and 4 bases at J, with 4 bases between the two ends. CDR3 nucleotide sequence: TGCAGTGCTAGAGATACCGGAAACACCATATATTTT. Protein product: CSARDTGNTIYF.

V is TRBV11-2 and J is TRBJ2-5; tentatively, D is TRBD1 or TRBD2 (6 bases each). V was pared by 5 bases and J by 2 bases, with 15 bases between. There are 15 residues in the CDR3. Germline values: CDR1 SGHAT, CDR2 FQNNGV. DNA for the CDR3: TGTGCCAGCAGCCCGCGGAGGGGGGTACAAGAGACCCAGTACTTC. Translating gives CASSPRRGVQETQYF.

This clonotype was detected ten times or more. This chain joins TRBV6-4 and TRBJ1-1; TRBD1 agrees at 7 bases. Per germline, CDR1 MRHNA and CDR2 SNTAGT. CDR3 length: 13 residues. V trimming: 6 bases; J trimming: 4 bases; junction bases outside the gene matches: 5. The CDR3 is CASRRQGGTEAFF. The CDR3 nucleotides are TGTGCCAGCAGGAGACAGGGAGGCACTGAAGCTTTCTTT.

V is TRBV5-1 and J is TRBJ1-5; D gene unclear. This CDR3 region has 14 residues. CDR1 and CDR2 (germline): SGHRS, YFSETQ. The V end was cut by 4 bases, the J end by 2 bases, with 10 bases between. CDR3 loop: CASSDGVGNQPQHF. The CDR3 bases are TGCGCCAGCAGCGACGGGGTCGGCAATCAGCCCCAGCATTTT.